This TCR beta chain is drawn from a study of blood T cell repertoires in COVID-19. Study overall: PBMCs, B-cell-depleted T cells, or T cells were the source of the cDNA or gDNA that made up the material.

CDR3 length equals 11 residues. Trimming removed 8 bases from V and 3 bases from J, with 10 bases in between. Germline loops: CDR1 GTSNPN, CDR2 SVGIG (reference sequence). How the authors handled the data: Estimated nucleated cell counts came from reference gene primer amplification. Some clones are missing from TCRdb's copy, which holds only in-frame ones; the method was immunoSEQ multiplex PCR. V and J calls and clone size are given by that table; D and trimming were obtained from the DNA. The sample records about 130,000 clones, 87% being singletons. V is TRBV30 and J is TRBJ1-2; D ambiguous. The source of this sequence is a man in his forties or fifties with active COVID-19. The sequencing sample was made of peripheral blood. CDR3 bases: TGTGCCCGAAGGAGGGACTATGGCTACACCTTC. It yields the protein CARRRDYGYTF. Using reference TRBV30 and TRBJ1-2 for the parts outside the CDR3, the full variable domain is SQTIHQWPATLVQPVGSPLSLECTVEGTSNPNLYWYRQAAGRGLQLLFYSVGIGQISSEVPQNLSASRPQDRQFILSSKKLLLSDSGFYLCARRRDYGYTFGSGTRLTVV.